The 21 T cell receptor beta chains in this list originate from one sample, sequenced in a study of blood T cell repertoires in COVID-19. Some clones are missing from TCRdb's copy, which holds only in-frame ones; the method was immunoSEQ multiplex PCR. The sample records around 310,000 clones, 90% being singletons. The sequencing input was peripheral blood. The receptor source for this set is a middle-aged woman with COVID-19, enrolled during active disease.

DNA for the CDR3: TGTGCCAGCAGCTTACGACGACAGGGGCAGGTGTTTTTT. Its translation is CASSLRRQGQVFF. The chain recombines TRBV7-9 with TRBJ2-2; 8 positions agree with TRBD1. With V trimmed by 2 bases and J by 15 bases, 8 bases remained unmatched. The CDR3 runs 13 residues. Germline V CDR1 and CDR2: SEHNR, FQNEAQ (reference sequence).

Details on this clone: An end of the junction does not agree with germline; a read error may underlie this. This chain uses TRBV6-5 with TRBJ2-5; possibly TRBD1 for D (6 bases). CDR1 and CDR2 from the germline V gene are MNHEY and SVGAGI. CDR3 length equals 13 residues. CDR3 sequence: CASKETGEETQYF. The DNA for the CDR3 is TGTGCTAGCAAAGAGACAGGTGAAGAGACCCAGTACTTC.

A few counts support this clone. The genes are TRBV3-1 (or the pseudogene TRBV3-2) and TRBJ1-4; 8 nucleotides line up with TRBD1. CDR1 and CDR2 from the germline V gene are LGHDT and YNNKEL (reference sequence). The CDR3 contains 14 residues. Losses at the gene ends were 3 bases for V and 7 bases for J; bases not matched to a gene: 4. The chain's CDR3 is CASSQAGTGEKLFF. CDR3 DNA: TGTGCCAGCAGCCAGGCCGGGACAGGTGAAAAACTGTTTTTT.

The chain uses TRBV7-8 and TRBJ1-3; D is uncertain. Germline assignment: CDR1 SGHVS and CDR2 FQNEAQ. CDR3 length equals 15 residues. V was pared by 1 base and J by 1 base, with 8 bases between. CDR3 region: CASSLGWQSGNTIYF. DNA of the CDR3: TGTGCCAGCAGCTTAGGATGGCAATCTGGAAACACCATATATTTT.

V gene TRBV6-5 combines with J gene TRBJ1-5, with D perhaps matching TRBD1 (5 bases). Trimming pared 6 bases from V and 2 bases from J, leaving 11 bases between. This CDR3 is 14 amino acids long. Germline V gene data show CDR1 as MNHEY and CDR2 as SVGAGI. CDR3 in amino acids: CASSPAGGNQPQHF. The CDR3 coding sequence is TGTGCCAGCAGCCCGGCGGGGGGCAATCAGCCCCAGCATTTT.

The V gene is TRBV7-6, the J gene TRBJ2-7; the match to TRBD1 covers 9 bases. The germline CDR1 and CDR2 sequences are SGHVS and FNYEAQ. The V and J ends lost 4 bases and 2 bases, in that order; junction bases with no gene match: 15. This CDR3 region has 18 residues. The CDR3 here is CASSSRRGGTGMAYEQYF. The CDR3 nucleotides are TGTGCCAGCAGCTCTAGGAGGGGCGGGACAGGGATGGCCTACGAGCAGTACTTC.

The chain links TRBV19 to TRBJ1-5, with TRBD1 as a possible D gene (5 bases). V lost 6 bases and J 2 bases, leaving 20 bases between the germline ends. Germline lookup yields CDR1 LNHDA and CDR2 SQIVND (reference sequence). The CDR3 is 17 residues long. The CDR3 DNA follows: TGTGCCAGTAGCGGGGCGGGGACCCAGGCTGGCAATCAGCCCCAGCATTTT. It yields the protein CASSGAGTQAGNQPQHF.

This clone was found once. V usage is TRBV9 and J usage is TRBJ2-1, with TRBD2 matching over 11 bases. Trimming removed 3 bases from V and 9 bases from J; junction bases left unmatched: 11. CDR3 length: 16 amino acids. Germline CDR1 is SGDLS and CDR2 is YYNGEE. CDR3 sequence reads: CASSATSGTSRGEQFF. As DNA, the CDR3 is TGTGCCAGCAGCGCGACTAGCGGGACGTCCCGGGGTGAGCAGTTCTTC.

The chain recombines TRBV28 with TRBJ1-2; 10 positions agree with TRBD1. Losses at the gene ends were 2 bases for V and 4 bases for J; bases not matched to a gene: 4. This CDR3 contains 15 residues. CDR1 is MDHEN, CDR2 SYDVKM, per germline. CDR3 nucleotides: TGTGCCAGCAGTTTAACGGGACAGGGGATCTATGGCTACACCTTC. It encodes CASSLTGQGIYGYTF.

This chain connects TRBV9 to TRBJ2-7, with 10 bases aligning to TRBD1. V shed 4 bases, J shed 5 bases, and the junction held 12 bases outside the gene matches. This CDR3 is built from 16 residues. Germline V gives CDR1 SGDLS, CDR2 YYNGEE. As DNA, the CDR3 is TGTGCCAGCAGCATCAAAGGGACAGGGGTTTTCGACGAGCAGTACTTC. Translation gives CASSIKGTGVFDEQYF. Together with reference TRBV9 and TRBJ2-7, the CDR3 gives the full variable domain: DSGVTQTPKHLITATGQRVTLRCSPRSGDLSVYWYQQSLDQGLQFLIQYYNGEERAKGNILERFSAQQFPDLHSELNLSSLELGDSALYFCASSIKGTGVFDEQYFGPGTRLTVT.

This clone was counted a few times. The chain joins TRBV19 to TRBJ1-6; TRBD1 might be the D (5 bases). This CDR3 is built from 14 residues. With 7 bases removed from V and 10 bases from J, the gap between germline ends came to 17 bases. From germline, CDR1 is LNHDA and CDR2 SQIVND (reference sequence). The CDR3 sequence: CASKSAGRSSPLHF. Here the CDR3 DNA reads TGTGCCAGTAAATCGGCAGGGCGAAGCTCACCCCTCCACTTT.

The chain couples TRBV7-2 to TRBJ2-7, with D uncertain. From germline, CDR1 is SGHTA and CDR2 FQGNSA. This CDR3 comprises 13 residues. V was trimmed by 1 base and J by 5 bases, leaving 9 bases between them. CDR3 in DNA: TGTGCCAGCAGCTTAGGTGGTCCGGACGAGCAGTACTTC. This translates into CASSLGGPDEQYF.

This chain's CDR3 is CASSHPTGATEAFF. The CDR3 DNA sequence: TGTGCCAGCAGCCATCCAACAGGGGCCACTGAAGCTTTCTTT. The chain carries TRBV6-6 and TRBJ1-1; 7 nucleotides align to TRBD1. Trimming took 6 bases from V and 4 from J; bases not matched to a gene: 8. The CDR3 covers 14 residues. Germline V gene lookup returns CDR1 MNHNY and CDR2 SVGAGI (reference sequence).

This chain joins TRBV6-5 and TRBJ2-6, with D uncertain. The germline V and J ends were trimmed by 5 bases and 1 base, with 9 bases remaining between them. This CDR3 has 15 residues. Germline V CDR1 and CDR2: MNHEY, SVGAGI. The CDR3 nucleotides read TGTGCCAGCAGTCCTATCTCTTCTGGGGCCAACGTCCTGACTTTC. Translated, it gives CASSPISSGANVLTF.

The gene calls are TRBV4-3 and TRBJ1-6, with TRBD1 matching 9 bases. Trimming removed 1 base from V and 6 bases from J; junction bases left unmatched: 10. CDR1 LGHNA and CDR2 YSLEER come from the germline V gene. There are 18 residues in the CDR3. CDR3 sequence reads: CASSQGVTTGGGNSPLHF. The CDR3 nucleotides are TGCGCCAGCAGCCAAGGTGTAACTACAGGGGGCGGTAATTCACCCCTCCACTTT.

The rearrangement links TRBV11-2 to TRBJ1-1; D call uncertain. Trimming left V 5 bases short and J 4 bases short, with 14 bases between. CDR3 length equals 14 residues. CDR1 is SGHAT, CDR2 FQNNGV, per germline. The DNA of the CDR3 is TGTGCCAGCAGCGTAAAGCGGGGTATCACTGAAGCTTTCTTT. The encoded protein is CASSVKRGITEAFF.

This chain links TRBV7-2 with TRBJ2-7, with 9 nucleotides matching TRBD2. V was clipped by 5 bases and J by 0 bases; unmatched bases: 5. There are 15 residues in the CDR3. Germline V gene sequence: CDR1 SGHTA, CDR2 FQGNSA. The CDR3 reads CASSGGLASSYEQYF. The CDR3 DNA reads as TGTGCCAGCAGCGGGGGACTAGCAAGCTCCTACGAGCAGTACTTC.

J is TRBJ2-1 and V is TRBV29-1; unclear D gene. Trimming took off 4 bases at V and 3 bases at J, with 7 bases between the two ends. Germline V gene lookup returns CDR1 SQVTM and CDR2 ANQGSEA. The CDR3 has 12 residues. CDR3 in amino acids: CSVATNYNEQFF. The CDR3 region has the DNA TGCAGCGTTGCCACAAACTACAATGAGCAGTTCTTC.

The chain links TRBV18 to TRBJ2-7; no firm D call. The V end was cut by 3 bases, the J end by 2 bases, with 5 bases between. From germline, CDR1 is KGHSH and CDR2 LQKENI. This CDR3 comprises 12 residues. The CDR3 sequence: CASSPSAYEQYF. CDR3 sequence (DNA): TGTGCCAGCTCACCCAGTGCCTACGAGCAGTACTTC.

The CDR3: CASIGTGPYGYTF. The CDR3 DNA is TGTGCCAGCATCGGGACAGGCCCCTATGGCTACACCTTC. This rearrangement joins TRBV7-9 to TRBJ1-2; the match to TRBD1 covers 8 bases. V trimming: 7 bases; J trimming: 4 bases; junction bases outside the gene matches: 5. This CDR3 is 13 amino acids long. Germline values: CDR1 SEHNR, CDR2 FQNEAQ (reference sequence).

V is TRBV28 and J is TRBJ1-4; the match to TRBD1 covers 9 bases. CDR3 length: 15 amino acids. V was pared by 4 bases and J by 8 bases, with 8 bases of the junction left unmatched. Germline loops: CDR1 MDHEN, CDR2 SYDVKM. This CDR3 reads CASSSGTGSKEKLFF. CDR3 nucleotides: TGTGCCAGCAGTTCCGGGACAGGGAGTAAGGAAAAACTGTTTTTT.